This TCR beta chain was captured in a study of PD-1 blockade in classical Hodgkin lymphoma (dated by TCRdb to about 2020). Regarding the study in general: Nivolumab dosing was 3 mg/kg intravenously every 2 weeks, continuing until either disease progression or unacceptable toxicity. The study used CyTOF and TCR beta sequencing to define a peripheral blood immune signature of response to PD-1 blockade in classical Hodgkin lymphoma. The research as a whole found: Diversity was lower in patients who began nivolumab less than 1 year after ASCT, so these patients were left out of later analyses to avoid confounding by immune reconstitution. Newly diagnosed patients were reported to have lower baseline TCR diversity than healthy donors, and relapsed/refractory patients were reported to have lower baseline TCR diversity still. CD4+ but not CD8+ TCR diversity rose significantly by C4D1 (p=0.0027 vs p=0.16), most apparent in complete responders (p=0.02). The study covered only a single clinical trial cohort, and the causes of the repertoire differences, possibly disease activity or prior therapy, were still not defined. Trial patients achieving complete response had baseline diversity similar to newly diagnosed patients, whereas partial responders and progressors had significantly lower diversity.

The time point label of this sample denotes: cycle 1 day 1 (C1D1), immediately before nivolumab initiation. Every trial patient had relapsed following autologous stem cell transplantation, and prior brentuximab vedotin exposure was what differed among cohorts A, B and C. The trial cohort included 55 to 60 patients with relapsed/refractory classical Hodgkin lymphoma, and each patient had a best overall response of complete response, partial response or progressive disease. Single-agent nivolumab was administered to trial patients in the multi-cohort phase II CheckMate 205 trial. An independent review committee assessed best overall response by applying the 2007 International Working Group response criteria. Trial PBMCs were collected immediately before nivolumab initiation (C1D1) and during therapy at cycle 2 day 1 and cycle 4 day 1. Peripheral blood was collected in 8 mL Vacutainer Cell Preparation Tubes, from which PBMCs were isolated by centrifugation and then cryopreserved.

Trimming takes 4 bases from V and 11 bases from J, and the germline ends sit 21 bases apart. Looking up the germline V gene yields CDR1 MDHEN and CDR2 SYDVKM. The CDR3 measures 15 amino acids from cysteine to phenylalanine. Only CDR3 DNA is held: 45 bases, read in frame from base 1. Genomic DNA was isolated using the Qiagen DNeasy kit from unsorted PBMCs as well as from negatively selected CD4+ and CD8+ fractions. Amplification of TCR beta CDR3 regions was done by immunoSEQ multiplex PCR with primers that anneal to V and J segments. A synthetic immune receptor repertoire was used to minimize amplification bias, and any residual bias was removed computationally once sequencing was done. As for the original processing: Custom Python scripts were used to quantify repertoire diversity as the Shannon entropy index. Unsorted, CD4+ and CD8+ repertoires were examined separately, except in combined analyses, for which CD4+ and CD8+ sequences were merged in silico. Clonal expansion was defined as a frequency increase of at least 2-fold after treatment compared with C1D1, and clones undetected at baseline were assigned a pseudocount of 0.5. Singleton clones were defined as clones with 0 or 1 copy at C1D1, and non-singleton clones were defined as clones with 2 or more copies. Clones expanded in unsorted samples were labelled as CD4+, CD8+ or unknown by matching protein sequences in sorted samples from the same patient. Wilcoxon tests were applied to paired samples to test diversity changes from C1D1 to C4D1. The source is immuneACCESS, and TCRdb retained only in-frame sequences with V and J called. Part of the clones is not carried over; for the studies checked, unresolved V genes explain less than half of this, and the remainder is unexplained. The V and J calls and clone size come from that table; D and trimming were worked out from the DNA. In this sample the table shows some 40,000 clones, over 65% of which occur a single time. In total, the top ten clones hold 10% to 11% of the sample.

This clone was detected once. This clone's antigen is unknown. Base qualities were left out, and no much larger clone turns up one base away. Sample: peripheral blood mononuclear cells (PBMCs), taken at baseline. The clonotype comes from a human donor with classical Hodgkin lymphoma. Rearrangement joined TRBV28 to TRBJ2-1; the D gene cannot be resolved reliably. The CDR3 amino acid sequence is: CASSSPSQAEVKQFF. Here is the DNA: TGTGCCAGCAGTTCTCCATCCCAGGCCGAGGTGAAGCAGTTCTTC.